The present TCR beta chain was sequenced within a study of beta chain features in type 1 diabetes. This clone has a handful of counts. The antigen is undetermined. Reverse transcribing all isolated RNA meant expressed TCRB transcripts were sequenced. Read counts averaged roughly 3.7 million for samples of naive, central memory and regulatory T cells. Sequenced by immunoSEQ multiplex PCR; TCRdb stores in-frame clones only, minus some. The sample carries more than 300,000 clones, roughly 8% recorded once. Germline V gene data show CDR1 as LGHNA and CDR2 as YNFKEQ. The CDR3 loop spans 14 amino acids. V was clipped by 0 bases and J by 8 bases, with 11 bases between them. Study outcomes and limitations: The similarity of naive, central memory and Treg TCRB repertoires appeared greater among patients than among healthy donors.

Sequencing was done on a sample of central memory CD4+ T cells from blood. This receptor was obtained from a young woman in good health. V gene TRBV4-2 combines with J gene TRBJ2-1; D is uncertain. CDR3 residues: CASSQDLGNYEQFF. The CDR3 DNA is TGTGCCAGCAGCCAAGATTTGGGTAACTATGAGCAGTTCTTC.